These 22 T cell receptor beta chains share one sample of origin, sequenced in a study of cytomegalovirus exposure and HLA in healthy donors. The PCR made use of 60 Vbeta and 13 Jbeta primers. Assay: immunoSEQ multiplex PCR; the TCRdb copy retains only in-frame clones and omits some. There are some 150,000 clones in the sample; just under 90% occur only once, and roughly 5.2% lies in the top ten. Specimen: PBMCs. The receptors originated from a woman in her twenties or thirties in good health and CMV-seronegative.

This chain joins TRBV5-4 and TRBJ1-2; 8 bases align to TRBD1. The V and J ends lost 5 bases and 2 bases, in that order; junction bases with no gene match: 8. The germline gives CDR1 SGHNT, CDR2 YYREEE (reference sequence). The CDR3 has 15 residues. The CDR3 nucleotides read TGTGCCAGCAGTAGGACAGGGTACGACAACTATGGCTACACCTTC. Protein: CASSRTGYDNYGYTF.

This clone occurred once. The chain has TRBV29-1 and TRBJ1-1; D gene ambiguous. V gave up 1 base and J gave up 0 bases, with 3 bases separating them. The CDR3 is 12 amino acids. Germline loops: CDR1 SQVTM, CDR2 ANQGSEA. CDR3 sequence: CSVEGMNTEAFF. Written as DNA, the CDR3 is TGCAGCGTTGAAGGTATGAACACTGAAGCTTTCTTT.

Comments on this clone: One end of the junction is discordant with germline, which a read error may explain. The CDR3 loop is CASSAGTASYKQYF. The CDR3 DNA is TGTGCCAGCAGCGCCGGGACAGCTTCCTACAAGCAGTACTTC. The chain employs TRBV7-9 and TRBJ2-7; the match to TRBD1 covers 7 bases. CDR3 size: 14 residues. Germline CDR1 reads SEHNR; CDR2 reads FQNEAQ (reference sequence).

V usage is TRBV6-1 and J usage is TRBJ1-2; D not certain. CDR1 MNHNS and CDR2 SASEGT come from the germline V gene. The CDR3 totals 14 residues. The V end lost 5 bases, the J end lost 4 bases, and 14 bases lay between the germline ends. The DNA of the CDR3 is TGTGCCAGCAGTCAAGAGCCCCAGGTCTATGGCTACACCTTC. This translates into CASSQEPQVYGYTF.

V and J are TRBV18 and TRBJ2-3, with 8 nucleotides matching TRBD2. The CDR3 length is 18 residues. V was clipped by 6 bases and J by 0 bases; unmatched bases: 14. Looked up from germline, CDR1 is KGHSH and CDR2 is LQKENI. CDR3 amino acids: CASSAIRVLAESTDTQYF. CDR3 DNA: TGTGCCAGCTCCGCGATCAGGGTACTAGCGGAGAGCACAGATACGCAGTATTTT.

V usage is TRBV4-2 and J usage is TRBJ1-2; D unclear. The CDR3 runs 15 residues. Trimming left V 0 bases short and J 2 bases short, with 10 bases between. From germline, CDR1 is LGHNA and CDR2 YNFKEQ. Written as DNA, the CDR3 is TGTGCCAGCAGCCAAGAGGGCAGTTTAAACTATGGCTACACCTTC. It specifies CASSQEGSLNYGYTF.

V gene TRBV7-2 combines with J gene TRBJ2-1, with 9 positions matching TRBD2. Germline assignment: CDR1 SGHTA and CDR2 FQGNSA. This CDR3 has 14 residues. Trimming took 2 bases from V and 5 from J; bases not matched to a gene: 1. In DNA, the CDR3 is TGTGCCAGCAGCTTAAGCGGGGGGAACAATGAGCAGTTCTTC. Its translation: CASSLSGGNNEQFF.

This sequence joins TRBV28 and TRBJ1-1, with a possible D match to TRBD1 (5 bases). Trimming removed 8 bases at V and 1 base at J, with 17 bases between. This CDR3 has 15 residues. Germline CDR1 and CDR2: MDHEN and SYDVKM. CDR3 sequence: CASHPWGNRNTEAFF. The CDR3 DNA follows: TGTGCCAGCCACCCTTGGGGCAACCGGAACACTGAAGCTTTCTTT.

This clone showed up just once. The rearrangement links TRBV30 to TRBJ1-2; 7 bases match TRBD1. Germline-derived CDR1 and CDR2 are GTSNPN and SVGIG (reference sequence). The CDR3 loop spans 15 amino acids. V was pared by 4 bases and J by 4 bases, with 12 bases of the junction left unmatched. As DNA, the CDR3 is TGTGCCTGGATCCCGATGGCAGGGGGGCCCTATGGCTACACCTTC. Its translation is CAWIPMAGGPYGYTF.

The gene calls are TRBV20-1 and TRBJ2-7; D possibly corresponds to TRBD1 (5 bases). The CDR3 totals 9 residues. The germline CDR1 and CDR2 sequences are DFQATT and SNEGSKA (reference sequence). The CDR3: CRSGYEQYF. CDR3 nucleotide sequence: TGCAGATCAGGGTACGAGCAGTACTTC.

The chain recombines TRBV28 with TRBJ1-2; TRBD1 might be the D (6 bases). V lost 3 bases and J 6 bases, leaving 17 bases between the germline ends. CDR3 length: 15 residues. Germline V gene lookup returns CDR1 MDHEN and CDR2 SYDVKM. The DNA of the CDR3 is TGTGCCAGCAGTTTGGGGCAGGGGATTAGCGATGGCTACACCTTC. It is translated as CASSLGQGISDGYTF.

The chain employs TRBV19 and TRBJ1-4; no reliable D call. The CDR3 has 13 amino acids. V was trimmed by 7 bases and J by 4 bases, leaving 10 bases between them. The germline gives CDR1 LNHDA, CDR2 SQIVND (reference sequence). The chain's CDR3 is CASKAAVNEKLFF. DNA for the CDR3: TGTGCCAGTAAGGCCGCGGTTAATGAAAAACTGTTTTTT.

The rearrangement uses TRBV28 and TRBJ2-7, with D maybe TRBD1 (6 bases). The CDR3 spans 13 residues. V was shortened by 6 bases and J by 0 bases, with 9 bases between the two germline ends. CDR1 and CDR2 (germline): MDHEN, SYDVKM. CDR3 loop: CASSRGGSYEQYF. DNA of the CDR3: TGTGCCAGCAGCCGAGGGGGCTCCTACGAGCAGTACTTC. The whole variable domain, remainder taken from reference TRBV28 and TRBJ2-7, is DVKVTQSSRYLVKRTGEKVFLECVQDMDHENMFWYRQDPGLGLRLIYFSYDVKMKEKGDIPEGYSVSREKKERFSLILESASTNQTSMYLCASSRGGSYEQYFGPGTRLTVT.

This clone was found once. The chain couples TRBV5-4 to TRBJ2-5, with 7 bases aligning to TRBD2. The end of the DNA is better explained by TRBJ2-7, so the J call may be wrong. CDR3 length: 15 residues. The germline V gene has CDR1 SGHNT and CDR2 YYREEE (reference sequence). In nucleotides, the CDR3 is TGTGCCAGCAGGAGGGAGGGGACCCACTCCTACGAGCAGTACTTC. Translated, it gives CASRREGTHSYEQYF.

V gene TRBV5-5 combines with J gene TRBJ2-2; 7 nucleotides agree with TRBD1. Unmatched junction bases numbered 8, after V lost 3 bases and J lost 0 bases. The CDR3 is made up of 17 amino acids. CDR1 SGHKS and CDR2 YYEKEE come from the germline V gene (reference sequence). CDR3 residues: CASSSRDRPTNTGELFF. The CDR3 DNA reads TGTGCCAGCAGCTCCCGGGACAGACCTACGAACACCGGGGAGCTGTTTTTT.

This chain links TRBV27 with TRBJ2-1; 8 nucleotides agree with TRBD2. J was trimmed by 0 bases and V by 4 bases; bases with no gene match: 8. In germline, CDR1 is MNHEY, CDR2 SMNVEV (reference sequence). This CDR3 has 17 amino acids. The CDR3 nucleotides read TGTGCCAGCAGTTACCCCTGGGGGACTAGCTCCTACAATGAGCAGTTCTTC. Encoded protein: CASSYPWGTSSYNEQFF.

This clone was recorded a few times. The CDR3 nucleotides read TGTGCCAGCAGCTACTCCCACCACCTCGGGGATACGCAGTATTTT. It encodes CASSYSHHLGDTQYF. The chain employs TRBV7-3 and TRBJ2-3, with D unresolved. The CDR3 spans 15 residues. V gave up 4 bases and J gave up 6 bases, with 17 bases separating them. CDR1 SGHTA and CDR2 FQGTGA come from the germline V gene.

V and J are TRBV28 and TRBJ1-2; D gene unclear. Germline loops: CDR1 MDHEN, CDR2 SYDVKM. Trimming stripped 6 bases from V and 8 bases from J, with 16 bases between. This CDR3 has 13 amino acids. CDR3 DNA: TGTGCCAGCAGCCTTACAGTGCTATGGGGCTACACCTTC. Its protein is CASSLTVLWGYTF.

The gene calls are TRBV19 and TRBJ1-6, with D uncertain. V was pared by 5 bases and J by 7 bases, with 9 bases between. The CDR3 runs 13 residues. Germline V gene sequence: CDR1 LNHDA, CDR2 SQIVND (reference sequence). DNA of the CDR3: TGTGCCAGTAGTTACAGTGGAAATTCACCCCTCCACTTT. Its translation: CASSYSGNSPLHF.

The chain employs TRBV7-8 and TRBJ2-7; TRBD2 matches at 7 bases. The CDR3 totals 14 residues. Germline V gene lookup returns CDR1 SGHVS and CDR2 FQNEAQ. V lost 0 bases and J lost 6; bases outside the gene matches: 5. CDR3 nucleotide sequence: TGTGCCAGCAGCTTAGCGCGGGCGGGAGTCGAGCAGTACTTC. Protein sequence: CASSLARAGVEQYF.

The V and J genes are TRBV9 and TRBJ2-1; 7 nucleotides align to TRBD2. V was clipped by 0 bases and J by 7 bases; unmatched bases: 13. Looked up from germline, CDR1 is SGDLS and CDR2 is YYNGEE. The CDR3 has 17 residues. CDR3 DNA sequence: TGTGCCAGCAGCGTAGTTGGTGTTCGCGGGGGATGGAATGAGCAGTTCTTC. Protein sequence: CASSVVGVRGGWNEQFF. Together with reference TRBV9 and TRBJ2-1, the CDR3 gives the full variable domain: DSGVTQTPKHLITATGQRVTLRCSPRSGDLSVYWYQQSLDQGLQFLIQYYNGEERAKGNILERFSAQQFPDLHSELNLSSLELGDSALYFCASSVVGVRGGWNEQFFGPGTRLTVL.

This chain joins TRBV6-5 and TRBJ2-7; no reliable D call. This CDR3 is 11 amino acids long. The germline gives CDR1 MNHEY, CDR2 SVGAGI. Trimming shortened V by 8 bases and J by 4 bases, and 9 bases separated the two germline ends. This CDR3 reads CASGENYEQYF. The CDR3 region has the DNA TGTGCCAGCGGTGAGAATTACGAGCAGTACTTC.